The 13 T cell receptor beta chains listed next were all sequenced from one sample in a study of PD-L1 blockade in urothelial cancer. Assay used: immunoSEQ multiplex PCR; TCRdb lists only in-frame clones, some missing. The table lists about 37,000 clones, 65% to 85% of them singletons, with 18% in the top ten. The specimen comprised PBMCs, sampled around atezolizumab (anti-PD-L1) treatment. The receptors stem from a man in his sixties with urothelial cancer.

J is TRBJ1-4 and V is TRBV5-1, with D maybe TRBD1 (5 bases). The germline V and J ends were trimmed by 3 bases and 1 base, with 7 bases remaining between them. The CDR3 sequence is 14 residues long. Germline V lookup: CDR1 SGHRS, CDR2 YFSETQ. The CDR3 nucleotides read TGCGCCAGCAGCTCGCAGGGAACTAATGAAAAACTGTTTTTT. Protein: CASSSQGTNEKLFF. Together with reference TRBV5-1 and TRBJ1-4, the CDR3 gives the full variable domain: KAGVTQTPRYLIKTRGQQVTLSCSPISGHRSVSWYQQTPGQGLQFLFEYFSETQRNKGNFPGRFSGRQFSNSRSEMNVSTLELGDSALYLCASSSQGTNEKLFFGSGTQLSVL.

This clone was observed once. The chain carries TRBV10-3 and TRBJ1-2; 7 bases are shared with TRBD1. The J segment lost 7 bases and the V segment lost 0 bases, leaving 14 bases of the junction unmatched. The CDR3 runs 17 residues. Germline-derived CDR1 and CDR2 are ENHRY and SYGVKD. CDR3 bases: TGTGCCATCAGTGAGTCGAAGATGGTAGGGGACAGCCTTGGCTACACCTTC. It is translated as CAISESKMVGDSLGYTF.

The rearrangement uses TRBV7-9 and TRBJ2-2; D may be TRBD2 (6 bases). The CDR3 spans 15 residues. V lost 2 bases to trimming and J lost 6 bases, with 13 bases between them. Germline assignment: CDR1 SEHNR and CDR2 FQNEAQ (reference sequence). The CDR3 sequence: CASSLRDSAPGELFF. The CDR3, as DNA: TGTGCCAGCAGCTTAAGGGACTCGGCCCCCGGGGAGCTGTTTTTT.

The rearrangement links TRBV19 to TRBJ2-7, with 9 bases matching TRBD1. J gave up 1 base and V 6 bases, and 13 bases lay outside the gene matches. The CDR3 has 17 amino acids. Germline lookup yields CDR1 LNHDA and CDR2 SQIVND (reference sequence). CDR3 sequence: CASSLSGTGKFSYEQYF. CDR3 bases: TGTGCCAGTAGCCTCTCCGGGACAGGGAAATTTTCCTACGAGCAGTACTTC. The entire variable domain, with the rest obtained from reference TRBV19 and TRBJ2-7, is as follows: DGGITQSPKYLFRKEGQNVTLSCEQNLNHDAMYWYRQDPGQGLRLIYYSQIVNDFQKGDIAEGYSVSREKKESFPLTVTSAQKNPTAFYLCASSLSGTGKFSYEQYFGPGTRLTVT.

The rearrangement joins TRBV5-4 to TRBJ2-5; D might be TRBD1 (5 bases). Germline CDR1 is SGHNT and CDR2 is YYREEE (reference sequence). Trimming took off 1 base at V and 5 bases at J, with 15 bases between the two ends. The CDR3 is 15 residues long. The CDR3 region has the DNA TGTGCCAGCAGCTTGATGAGACAGAATCTGGAGACCCAGTACTTC. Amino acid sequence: CASSLMRQNLETQYF. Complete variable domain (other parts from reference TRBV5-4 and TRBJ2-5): ETGVTQSPTHLIKTRGQQVTLRCSSQSGHNTVSWYQQALGQGPQFIFQYYREEENGRGNFPPRFSGLQFPNYSSELNVNALELDDSALYLCASSLMRQNLETQYFGPGTRLLVL.

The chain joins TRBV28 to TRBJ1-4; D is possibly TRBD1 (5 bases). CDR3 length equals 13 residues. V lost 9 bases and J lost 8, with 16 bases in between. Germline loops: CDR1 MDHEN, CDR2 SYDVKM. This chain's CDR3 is CASFAGPGEKLFF. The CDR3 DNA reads TGTGCCAGTTTCGCGGGGCCTGGGGAAAAACTGTTTTTT.

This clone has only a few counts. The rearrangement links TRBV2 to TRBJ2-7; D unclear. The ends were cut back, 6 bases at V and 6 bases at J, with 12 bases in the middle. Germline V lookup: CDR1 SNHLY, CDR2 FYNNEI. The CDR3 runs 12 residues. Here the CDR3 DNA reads TGTGCCAGCAGACAGACCTTCGGCGAGCAGTACTTC. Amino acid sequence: CASRQTFGEQYF.

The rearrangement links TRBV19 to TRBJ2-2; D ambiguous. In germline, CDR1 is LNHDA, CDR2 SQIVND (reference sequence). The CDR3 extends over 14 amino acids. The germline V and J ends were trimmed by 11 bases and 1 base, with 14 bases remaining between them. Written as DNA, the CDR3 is TGTGCCTGCTCATGGTTCGGGAACACCGGGGAGCTGTTTTTT. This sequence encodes CACSWFGNTGELFF.

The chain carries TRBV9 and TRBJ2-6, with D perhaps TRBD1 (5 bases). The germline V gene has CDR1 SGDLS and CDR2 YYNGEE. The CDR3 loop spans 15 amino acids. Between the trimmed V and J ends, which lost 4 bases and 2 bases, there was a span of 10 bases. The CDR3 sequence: CASSPRRAGANVLTF. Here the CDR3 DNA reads TGTGCCAGCAGCCCCCGCAGGGCTGGGGCCAACGTCCTGACTTTC.

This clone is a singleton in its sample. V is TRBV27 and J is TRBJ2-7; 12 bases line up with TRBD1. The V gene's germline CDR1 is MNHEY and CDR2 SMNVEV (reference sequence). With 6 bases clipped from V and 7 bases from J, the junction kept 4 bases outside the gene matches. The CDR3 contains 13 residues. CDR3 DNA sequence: TGTGCCAGCAGGGGACAGGGGGCGGGGGAGCAGTACTTC. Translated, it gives CASRGQGAGEQYF.

CDR3 nucleotide sequence: TGTGCCACCAGCAGAGTCCTCCGGGGACAGGGGGTCATGAACACCGGGGAGCTGTTTTTT. It encodes CATSRVLRGQGVMNTGELFF. The chain carries TRBV15 and TRBJ2-2, with TRBD1 matching 11 bases. Germline V gene sequence: CDR1 LNHNV, CDR2 YYDKDF (reference sequence). The J segment lost 1 base and the V segment lost 1 base, leaving 11 bases of the junction unmatched. This CDR3 region has 20 residues.

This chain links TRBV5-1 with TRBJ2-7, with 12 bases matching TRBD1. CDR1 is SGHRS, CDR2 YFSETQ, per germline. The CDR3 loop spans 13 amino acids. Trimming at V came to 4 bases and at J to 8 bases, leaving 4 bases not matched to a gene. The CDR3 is CASSPGTGGKQYF. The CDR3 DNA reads TGCGCCAGCAGCCCTGGGACAGGGGGCAAGCAGTACTTC.

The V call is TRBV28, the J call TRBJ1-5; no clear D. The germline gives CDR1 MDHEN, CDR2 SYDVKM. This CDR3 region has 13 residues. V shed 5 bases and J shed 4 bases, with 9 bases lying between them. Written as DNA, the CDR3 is TGTGCCAGCAGTCTTGATCAGAATCAGCCCCAGCATTTT. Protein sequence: CASSLDQNQPQHF.